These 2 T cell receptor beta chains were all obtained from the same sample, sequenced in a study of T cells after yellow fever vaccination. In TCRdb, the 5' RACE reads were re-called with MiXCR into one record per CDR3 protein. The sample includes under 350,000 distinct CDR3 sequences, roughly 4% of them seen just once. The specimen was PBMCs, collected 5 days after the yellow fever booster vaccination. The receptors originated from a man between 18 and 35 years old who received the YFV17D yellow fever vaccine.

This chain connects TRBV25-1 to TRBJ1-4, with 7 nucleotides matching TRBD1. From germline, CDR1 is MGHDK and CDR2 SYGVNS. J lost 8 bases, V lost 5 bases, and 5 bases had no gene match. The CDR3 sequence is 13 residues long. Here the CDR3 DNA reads TGTGCCAGCAGTATCCAGGGGGGCGAAAAACTGTTTTTT. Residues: CASSIQGGEKLFF.

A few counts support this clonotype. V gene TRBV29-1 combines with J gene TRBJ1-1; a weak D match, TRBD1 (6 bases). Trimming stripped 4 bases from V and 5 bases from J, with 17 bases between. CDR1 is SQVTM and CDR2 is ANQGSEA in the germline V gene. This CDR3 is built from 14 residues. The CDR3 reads CSVGGPRGETEAFF. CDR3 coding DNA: TGCAGCGTTGGGGGACCGAGGGGGGAAACTGAAGCTTTCTTT.